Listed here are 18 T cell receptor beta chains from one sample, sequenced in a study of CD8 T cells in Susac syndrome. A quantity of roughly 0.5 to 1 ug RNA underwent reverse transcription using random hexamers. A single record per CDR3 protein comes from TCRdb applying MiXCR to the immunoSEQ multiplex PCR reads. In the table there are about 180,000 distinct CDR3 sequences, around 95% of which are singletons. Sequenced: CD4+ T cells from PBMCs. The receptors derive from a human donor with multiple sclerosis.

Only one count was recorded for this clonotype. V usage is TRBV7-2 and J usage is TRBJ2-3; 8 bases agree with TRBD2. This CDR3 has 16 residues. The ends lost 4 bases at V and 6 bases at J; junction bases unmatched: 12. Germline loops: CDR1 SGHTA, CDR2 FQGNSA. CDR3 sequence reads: CASSSLAGFTGDTQYF. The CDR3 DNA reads TGTGCCAGCAGCTCGCTAGCGGGCTTCACAGGGGATACGCAGTATTTT.

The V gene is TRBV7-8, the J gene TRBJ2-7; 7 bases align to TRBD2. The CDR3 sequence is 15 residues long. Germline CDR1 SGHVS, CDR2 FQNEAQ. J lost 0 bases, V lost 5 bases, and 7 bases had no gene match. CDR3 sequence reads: CASSPVVAGSYEQYF. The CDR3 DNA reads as TGTGCCAGCAGCCCTGTGGTAGCGGGCTCCTACGAGCAGTACTTC. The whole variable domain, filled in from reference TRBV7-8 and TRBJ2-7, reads GAGVSQSPRYKVAKRGQDVALRCDPISGHVSLFWYQQALGQGPEFLTYFQNEAQLDKSGLPSDRFFAERPEGSVSTLKIQRTQQEDSAVYLCASSPVVAGSYEQYFGPGTRLTVT.

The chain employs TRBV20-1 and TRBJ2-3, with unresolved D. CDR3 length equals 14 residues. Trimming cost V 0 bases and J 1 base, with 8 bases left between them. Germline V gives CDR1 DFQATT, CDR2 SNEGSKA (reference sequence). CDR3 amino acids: CSARDPYGTDTQYF. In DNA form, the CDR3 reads TGCAGTGCTAGAGATCCATATGGCACAGATACGCAGTATTTT.

Written as DNA, the CDR3 is TGCAGTGCCTTGACCCCGGGACTATCATCCAGCGGTGAGCAGTTCTTC. As protein: CSALTPGLSSSGEQFF. The V call is TRBV20-1, the J call TRBJ2-1; 7 nucleotides agree with TRBD2. Looked up from germline, CDR1 is DFQATT and CDR2 is SNEGSKA (reference sequence). The CDR3 spans 16 residues. Trimming removed 6 bases from V and 9 bases from J; junction bases left unmatched: 20.

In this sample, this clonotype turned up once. CDR3 protein: CASSQARNRPNTIYF. The CDR3, as DNA: TGCGCCAGCAGCCAGGCCCGGAACAGGCCAAACACCATATATTTT. The J gene is TRBJ1-3, the V gene TRBV4-3; weak D call: TRBD1 (5 bases). CDR1 LGHNA and CDR2 YSLEER come from the germline V gene. CDR3 length: 15 amino acids. Trimming removed 3 bases at V and 6 bases at J, with 15 bases between.

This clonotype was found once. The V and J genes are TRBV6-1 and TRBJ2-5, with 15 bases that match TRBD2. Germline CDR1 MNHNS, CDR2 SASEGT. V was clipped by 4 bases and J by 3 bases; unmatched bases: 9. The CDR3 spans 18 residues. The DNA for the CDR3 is TGTGCCAGCAGTGCCTCGGGACTAGCGGGGGGAAGGGAAGAGACCCAGTACTTC. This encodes CASSASGLAGGREETQYF.

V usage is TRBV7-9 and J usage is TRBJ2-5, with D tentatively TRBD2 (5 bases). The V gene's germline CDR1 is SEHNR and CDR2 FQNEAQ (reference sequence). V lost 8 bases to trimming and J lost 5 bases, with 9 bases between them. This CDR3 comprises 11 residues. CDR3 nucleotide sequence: TGTGCCAGCCACACGGGGGAGACCCAGTACTTC. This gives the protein CASHTGETQYF.

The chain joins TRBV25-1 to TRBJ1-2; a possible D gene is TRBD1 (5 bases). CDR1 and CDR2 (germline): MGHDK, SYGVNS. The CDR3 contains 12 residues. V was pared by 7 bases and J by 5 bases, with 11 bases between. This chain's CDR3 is CASTGTDYGYTF. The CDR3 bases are TGTGCCAGCACCGGGACTGATTATGGCTACACCTTC.

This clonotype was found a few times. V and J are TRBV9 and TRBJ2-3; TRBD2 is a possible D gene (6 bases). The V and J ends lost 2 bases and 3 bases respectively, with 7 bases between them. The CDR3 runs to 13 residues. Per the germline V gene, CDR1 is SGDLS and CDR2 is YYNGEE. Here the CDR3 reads CASSVGGTDTQYF. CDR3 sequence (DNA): TGTGCCAGCAGCGTCGGGGGAACAGATACGCAGTATTTT.

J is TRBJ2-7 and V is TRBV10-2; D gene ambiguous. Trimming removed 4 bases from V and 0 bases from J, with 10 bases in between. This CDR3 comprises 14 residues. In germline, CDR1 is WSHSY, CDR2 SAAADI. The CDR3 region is CASSVGLPSYEQYF. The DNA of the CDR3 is TGCGCCAGCAGTGTTGGGCTCCCCTCCTACGAGCAGTACTTC.

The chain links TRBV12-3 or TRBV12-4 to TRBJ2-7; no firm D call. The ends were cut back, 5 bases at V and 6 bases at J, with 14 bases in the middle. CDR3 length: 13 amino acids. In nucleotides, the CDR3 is TGTGCCAGCAGTGCTCGACCTCGGGTCGAGCAGTACTTC. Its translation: CASSARPRVEQYF.

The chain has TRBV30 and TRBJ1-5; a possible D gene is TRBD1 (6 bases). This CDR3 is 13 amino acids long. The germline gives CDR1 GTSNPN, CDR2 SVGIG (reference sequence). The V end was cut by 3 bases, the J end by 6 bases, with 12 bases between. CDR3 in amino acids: CAWSPGGTQPQHF. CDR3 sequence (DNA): TGTGCCTGGAGCCCGGGGGGCACTCAGCCCCAGCATTTT.

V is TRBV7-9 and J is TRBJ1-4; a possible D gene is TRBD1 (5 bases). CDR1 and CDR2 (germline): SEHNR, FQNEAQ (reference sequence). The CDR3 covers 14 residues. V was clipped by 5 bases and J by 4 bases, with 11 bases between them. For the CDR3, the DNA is TGTGCCAGCAGCGGTTACCAGGGTAATGAAAAACTGTTTTTT. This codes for CASSGYQGNEKLFF.

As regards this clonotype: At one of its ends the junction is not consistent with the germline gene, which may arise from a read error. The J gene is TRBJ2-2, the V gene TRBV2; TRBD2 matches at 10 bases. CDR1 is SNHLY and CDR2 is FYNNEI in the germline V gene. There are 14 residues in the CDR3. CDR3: CASSQAGGPVELFF. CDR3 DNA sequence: TGTGCCAGCAGTCAAGCGGGGGGGCCGGTGGAGCTGTTTTTT.

CDR3: CSARDRKTGYTF. CDR3 nucleotide sequence: TGCAGTGCTAGAGATCGCAAAACGGGCTACACCTTC. This rearrangement joins TRBV20-1 to TRBJ1-2; D ambiguous. With 0 bases removed from V and 8 bases from J, the gap between germline ends came to 10 bases. The CDR3 runs 12 residues. Germline values: CDR1 DFQATT, CDR2 SNEGSKA (reference sequence).

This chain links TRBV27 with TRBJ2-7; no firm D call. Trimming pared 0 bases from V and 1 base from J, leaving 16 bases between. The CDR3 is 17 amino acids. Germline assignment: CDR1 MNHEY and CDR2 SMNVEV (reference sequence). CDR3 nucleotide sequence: TGTGCCAGCAGTTTATCCTATGGGAATACCCGATCCTACGAGCAGTACTTC. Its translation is CASSLSYGNTRSYEQYF.

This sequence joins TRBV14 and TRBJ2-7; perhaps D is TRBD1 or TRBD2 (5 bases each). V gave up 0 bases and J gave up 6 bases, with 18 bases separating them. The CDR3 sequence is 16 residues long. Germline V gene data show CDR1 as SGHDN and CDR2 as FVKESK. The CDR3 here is CASSQDLPGTYREQYF. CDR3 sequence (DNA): TGTGCCAGCAGCCAAGATTTGCCAGGGACGTACCGCGAGCAGTACTTC.

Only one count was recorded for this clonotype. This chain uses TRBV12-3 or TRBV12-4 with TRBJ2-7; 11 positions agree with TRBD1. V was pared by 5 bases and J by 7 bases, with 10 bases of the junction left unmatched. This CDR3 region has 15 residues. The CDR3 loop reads CASSQGPGTGGEQYF. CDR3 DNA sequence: TGTGCCAGCAGTCAAGGCCCTGGGACAGGGGGGGAGCAGTACTTC.